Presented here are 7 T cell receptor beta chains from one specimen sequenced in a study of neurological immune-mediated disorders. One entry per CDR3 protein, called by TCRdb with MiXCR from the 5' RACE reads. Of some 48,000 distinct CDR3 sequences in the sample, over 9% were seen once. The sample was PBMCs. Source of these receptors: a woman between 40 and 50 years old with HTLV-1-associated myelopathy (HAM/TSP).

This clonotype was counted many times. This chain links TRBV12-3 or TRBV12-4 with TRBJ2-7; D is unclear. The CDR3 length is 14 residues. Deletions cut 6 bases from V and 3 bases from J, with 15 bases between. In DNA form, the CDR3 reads TGTGCCAGCAGCGAAGCCGGACGCAGCTACGAGCAGTACTTC. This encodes CASSEAGRSYEQYF.

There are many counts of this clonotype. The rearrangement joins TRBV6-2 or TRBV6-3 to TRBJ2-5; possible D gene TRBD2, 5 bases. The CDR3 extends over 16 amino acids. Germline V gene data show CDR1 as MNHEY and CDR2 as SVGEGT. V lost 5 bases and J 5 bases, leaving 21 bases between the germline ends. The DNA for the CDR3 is TGTGCCAGCAGTGACCCTAGGAGGATCGAGGAGGAGACCCAGTACTTC. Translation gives CASSDPRRIEEETQYF.

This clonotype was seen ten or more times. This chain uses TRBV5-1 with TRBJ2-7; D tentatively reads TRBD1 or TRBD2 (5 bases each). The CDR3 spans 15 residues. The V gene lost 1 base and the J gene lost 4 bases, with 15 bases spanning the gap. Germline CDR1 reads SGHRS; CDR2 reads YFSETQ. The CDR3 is CASSLSGGSTYEQYF. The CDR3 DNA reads TGCGCCAGCAGCTTGAGTGGGGGATCAACTTACGAGCAGTACTTC.

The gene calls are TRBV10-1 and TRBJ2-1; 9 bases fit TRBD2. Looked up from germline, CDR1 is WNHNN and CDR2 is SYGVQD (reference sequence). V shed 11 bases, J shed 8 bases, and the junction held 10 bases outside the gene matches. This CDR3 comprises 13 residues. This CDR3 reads CASGRAGGDEQFF. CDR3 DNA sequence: TGCGCCTCTGGGAGAGCGGGGGGTGATGAGCAGTTCTTC.

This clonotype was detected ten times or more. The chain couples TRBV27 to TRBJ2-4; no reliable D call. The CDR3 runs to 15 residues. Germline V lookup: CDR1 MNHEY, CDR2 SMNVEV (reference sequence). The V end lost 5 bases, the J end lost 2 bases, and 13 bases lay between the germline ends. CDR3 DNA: TGTGCCAGCAGTCCCGTTCCCGTGACCAAAAACATTCAGTACTTC. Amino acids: CASSPVPVTKNIQYF.

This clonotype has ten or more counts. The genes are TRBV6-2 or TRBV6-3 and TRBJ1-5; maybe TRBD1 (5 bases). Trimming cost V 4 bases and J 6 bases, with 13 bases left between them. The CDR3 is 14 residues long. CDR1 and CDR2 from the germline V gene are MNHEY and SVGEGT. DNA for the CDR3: TGTGCCAGCAGTTCCACTAGGAGGGGTCAGCCCCAGCATTTT. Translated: CASSSTRRGQPQHF.

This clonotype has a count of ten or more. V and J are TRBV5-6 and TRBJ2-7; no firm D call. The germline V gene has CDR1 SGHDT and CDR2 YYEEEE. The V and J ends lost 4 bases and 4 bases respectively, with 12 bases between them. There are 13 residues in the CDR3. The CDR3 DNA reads TGTGCCAGCAGCACCGGGCCGACGTACGAGCAGTACTTC. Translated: CASSTGPTYEQYF.